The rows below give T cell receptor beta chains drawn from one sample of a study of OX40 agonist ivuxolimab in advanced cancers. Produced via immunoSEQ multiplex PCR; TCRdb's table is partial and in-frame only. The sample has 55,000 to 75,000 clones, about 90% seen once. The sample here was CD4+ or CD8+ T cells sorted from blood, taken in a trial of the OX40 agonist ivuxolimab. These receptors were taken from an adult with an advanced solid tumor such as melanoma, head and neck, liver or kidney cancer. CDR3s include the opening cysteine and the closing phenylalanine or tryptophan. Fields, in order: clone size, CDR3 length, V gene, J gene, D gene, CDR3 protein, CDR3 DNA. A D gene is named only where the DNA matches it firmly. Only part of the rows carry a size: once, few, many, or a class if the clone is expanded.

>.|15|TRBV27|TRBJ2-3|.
CASSLDPRAADTQYF
TGTGCCAGCAGTTTAGATCCCAGGGCGGCAGATACGCAGTATTTT
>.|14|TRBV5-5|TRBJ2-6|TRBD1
CASSQGAGANVLTF
TGTGCCAGCAGCCAGGGGGCTGGGGCCAACGTCCTGACTTTC
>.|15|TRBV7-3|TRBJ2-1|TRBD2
CASSLLAGGLNEQFF
TGTGCCAGCAGCTTGCTAGCGGGAGGGCTTAATGAGCAGTTCTTC
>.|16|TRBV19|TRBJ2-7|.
CASSIDLGDGYYEQYF
TGTGCCAGTAGTATAGATCTCGGGGACGGCTACTACGAGCAGTACTTC
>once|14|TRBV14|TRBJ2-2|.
CASSQEQDTGELFF
TGTGCCAGCAGCCAAGAGCAGGACACCGGGGAGCTGTTTTTT
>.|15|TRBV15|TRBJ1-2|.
CATSAAFNRVDGYTF
TGTGCCACCAGCGCGGCCTTCAACAGGGTGGATGGCTACACCTTC
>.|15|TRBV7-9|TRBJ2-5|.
CASSPPERAGETQYF
TGTGCCAGCAGCCCCCCCGAGAGGGCGGGGGAGACCCAGTACTTC
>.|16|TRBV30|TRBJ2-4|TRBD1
CAWRGSPGTGQNIQYF
TGTGCCTGGAGGGGTAGTCCCGGGACAGGACAAAACATTCAGTACTTC
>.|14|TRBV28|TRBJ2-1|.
CASSFGDSYNEQFF
TGTGCCAGCAGTTTTGGGGATTCCTACAATGAGCAGTTCTTC
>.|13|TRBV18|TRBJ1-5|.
CASRQRSEEPQHF
TGTGCCAGCCGCCAACGTTCGGAGGAGCCCCAGCATTTT
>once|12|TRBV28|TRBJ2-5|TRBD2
CASAGVREAQYF
TGTGCCAGCGCGGGGGTTCGGGAGGCCCAGTACTTC
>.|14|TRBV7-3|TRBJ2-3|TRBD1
CASSQTGGTDTQYF
TGTGCCAGCAGCCAAACAGGGGGCACAGATACGCAGTATTTT
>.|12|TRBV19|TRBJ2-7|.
CASSLAGYEQYF
TGTGCCAGTAGTCTGGCGGGCTACGAGCAGTACTTC
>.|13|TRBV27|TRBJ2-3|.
CASSPQSGDTQYF
TGTGCCAGCAGTCCGCAGTCCGGAGATACGCAGTATTTT
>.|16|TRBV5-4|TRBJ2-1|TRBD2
CASSGWREGRAAEQFF
TGTGCCAGCAGCGGTTGGCGGGAGGGCCGGGCGGCTGAGCAGTTCTTC
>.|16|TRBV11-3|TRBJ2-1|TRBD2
CASSLDTGLGGNEQFF
TGTGCCAGCAGCTTAGATACGGGACTAGGGGGCAATGAGCAGTTCTTC
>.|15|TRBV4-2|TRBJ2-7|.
CASSQEGAPRYEQYF
TGTGCCAGCAGCCAAGAAGGGGCACCTAGGTACGAGCAGTACTTC
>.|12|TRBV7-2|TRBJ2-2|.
CASRGQTGELFF
TGTGCCAGCAGAGGACAAACCGGGGAGCTGTTTTTT
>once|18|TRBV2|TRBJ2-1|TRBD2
CASGASGSLGQSYNEQFF
TGTGCCAGCGGGGCTAGCGGGAGTTTGGGCCAATCCTACAATGAGCAGTTCTTC
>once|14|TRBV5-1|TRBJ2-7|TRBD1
CASSLGQGPYEQYF
TGCGCCAGCAGCTTGGGACAGGGCCCCTACGAGCAGTACTTC
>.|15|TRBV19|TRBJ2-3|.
CASSMGGLSTDTQYF
TGTGCCAGTAGTATGGGTGGACTGAGCACAGATACGCAGTATTTT
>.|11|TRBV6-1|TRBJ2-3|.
CASTLQARPYF
TGTGCCAGTACTTTACAGGCCCGTCCGTATTTT
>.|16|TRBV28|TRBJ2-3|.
CASRGGGQLSTDTQYF
TGTGCCAGCAGGGGTGGGGGCCAGTTAAGCACAGATACGCAGTATTTT
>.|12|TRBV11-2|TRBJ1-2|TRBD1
CASSLGDRRFAF
TGTGCCAGCAGCTTAGGGGACAGGCGCTTCGCTTTC
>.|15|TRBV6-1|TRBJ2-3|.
CASSEVAGSTDTQYF
TGTGCCAGCAGTGAAGTCGCGGGAAGCACAGATACGCAGTATTTT
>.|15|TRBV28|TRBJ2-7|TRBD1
CASSSRTGGAGEQYF
TGTGCCAGCAGTTCCCGGACAGGGGGGGCTGGAGAGCAGTACTTC
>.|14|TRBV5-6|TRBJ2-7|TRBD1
CASSLRDRGREQYF
TGTGCCAGCAGCTTGCGGGACAGGGGGAGGGAGCAGTACTTC
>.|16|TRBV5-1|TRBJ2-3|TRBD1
CASSPGQGGATDTQYF
TGCGCCAGCAGCCCGGGACAGGGAGGTGCCACAGATACGCAGTATTTT
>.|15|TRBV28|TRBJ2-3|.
CASSLGDWGTDTQYF
TGTGCCAGCAGTTTAGGCGATTGGGGAACAGATACGCAGTATTTT
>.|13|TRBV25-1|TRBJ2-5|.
CASSEGVQETQYF
TGTGCCAGCAGTGAAGGAGTCCAAGAGACCCAGTACTTC
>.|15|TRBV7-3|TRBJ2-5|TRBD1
CASSLLGQQQETQYF
TGTGCCAGCAGCTTATTGGGACAGCAACAAGAGACCCAGTACTTC
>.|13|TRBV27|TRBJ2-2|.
CASSSYNTGELFF
TGTGCCAGCAGTTCCTACAACACCGGGGAGCTGTTTTTT
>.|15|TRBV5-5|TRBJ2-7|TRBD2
CASSSEAGGAYEQYF
TGTGCCAGCAGCTCGGAAGCGGGAGGCGCCTACGAGCAGTACTTC
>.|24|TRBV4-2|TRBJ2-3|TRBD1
CASSHPGQGALLAGESPSTDTQYF
TGTGCCAGCAGCCACCCGGGACAGGGGGCTCTCCTAGCGGGAGAGAGCCCTAGCACAGATACGCAGTATTTT
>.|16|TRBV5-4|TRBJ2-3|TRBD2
CASSFGVAGVADTQYF
TGTGCCAGCAGCTTCGGAGTAGCGGGAGTCGCAGATACGCAGTATTTT
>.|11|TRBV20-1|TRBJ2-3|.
CSARAPDTQYF
TGCAGTGCTAGAGCCCCAGATACGCAGTATTTT
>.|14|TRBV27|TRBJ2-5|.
CASRRAQMKETQYF
TGTGCCAGCAGGAGGGCCCAAATGAAAGAGACCCAGTACTTC
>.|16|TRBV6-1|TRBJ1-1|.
CASSGYSTALNTEAFF
TGTGCCAGCAGTGGTTACTCGACAGCTCTGAACACTGAAGCTTTCTTT
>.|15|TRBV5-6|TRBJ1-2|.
CASSLAEVGDYGYTF
TGTGCCAGCAGCTTGGCCGAGGTCGGCGACTATGGCTACACCTTC
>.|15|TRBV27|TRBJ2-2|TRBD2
CASSSLAGVTGELFF
TGTGCCAGCAGTTCTTTAGCGGGAGTTACCGGGGAGCTGTTTTTT